One sample yielded the 5 T cell receptor beta chains listed below, sequenced in a study of cytomegalovirus exposure and HLA in healthy donors. Profiling relied on immunoSEQ multiplex PCR, and the TCRdb table lists in-frame clones only, not all of them. Found here are fewer than 200,000 clones, roughly 89% of them singletons; the top ten hold 9% to 12%. The sample comprised PBMCs. The receptors originated from a young woman in good health and CMV-seropositive.

This chain uses TRBV6-5 with TRBJ2-7, with 8 bases matching TRBD1. Germline loops: CDR1 MNHEY, CDR2 SVGAGI. V shed 6 bases, J shed 3 bases, and the junction held 4 bases outside the gene matches. The CDR3 totals 13 residues. The CDR3 DNA follows: TGTGCCAGCAGGACAGGGGCCATCTACGAGCAGTACTTC. This translates into CASRTGAIYEQYF.

This chain uses TRBV5-1 with TRBJ1-5; unclear D gene. The CDR3 has 14 amino acids. V was clipped by 4 bases and J by 5 bases, with 13 bases between them. Germline V CDR1 and CDR2: SGHRS, YFSETQ. CDR3 nucleotide sequence: TGCGCCAGCAGCCCAGACGGCGGATATCAGCCCCAGCATTTT. Translated: CASSPDGGYQPQHF.

V gene TRBV13 combines with J gene TRBJ2-1; TRBD2 aligns across 13 bases. Germline values: CDR1 PRHDT, CDR2 FYEKMQ (reference sequence). Germline trimming cut 5 bases from V and 1 base from J; bases unmatched to any gene: 17. This CDR3 region has 21 residues. CDR3 nucleotide sequence: TGTGCCAGCAGCCCTAGACACCGGACTAGCGGGAGAGGAGGATCCTACAATGAGCAGTTCTTC. Residues: CASSPRHRTSGRGGSYNEQFF.

The chain carries TRBV6-5 and TRBJ1-2, with TRBD1 matching 8 bases. The CDR3 has 14 amino acids. Germline trimming cut 4 bases from V and 7 bases from J; bases unmatched to any gene: 8. In germline, CDR1 is MNHEY, CDR2 SVGAGI. This chain's CDR3 is CASSSQGALIGYTF. As DNA, the CDR3 is TGTGCCAGCAGTTCCCAGGGGGCGCTGATTGGCTACACCTTC.

Points on this clone: The germline gene is not matched at one end of the junction; a read error may be the cause. DNA of the CDR3: TGTGCTAGCAGCCGCCTTTCCGGACAGCGACAAGAGACCCAGTACTTC. Translating gives CASSRLSGQRQETQYF. The genes are TRBV7-7 and TRBJ2-5, with D possibly TRBD1 on 6 matching bases. Germline-derived CDR1 and CDR2 are SSHAT and FNYEAQ (reference sequence). The length of the CDR3 is 16 residues.